This record covers a single TCR beta chain. The sample originates from a study of blood T cell repertoires in COVID-19. Study at large: Whether acute or convalescent, the COVID-19 samples came from the United States, Italy and Spain. Nucleic acid was either cDNA or gDNA, and it came from T cells, B-cell-depleted T cells, or PBMCs.

This CDR3 has 15 amino acids. Germline V gene sequence: CDR1 SGHRS, CDR2 YFSETQ. The J segment lost 6 bases and the V segment lost 4 bases, leaving 11 bases of the junction unmatched. Recruits, aged roughly 18 to 90 years, lived in under 25 US areas. As processed by the authors: Quantification of nucleated cells was approximated via reference gene primer amplification. TCRdb's table, derived via immunoSEQ multiplex PCR, lists solely in-frame clones and lacks some. V, J and clone size derive from that table, while D and trimming were established from the DNA sequence. Of 230,000 or so clones listed, approximately 88% are singletons.

The sample was PBMCs or T cells enriched from blood (not recorded which). The chain recombines TRBV5-1 with TRBJ2-3, with 7 nucleotides matching TRBD2. The source of this sequence is a woman in her thirties or forties with acute COVID-19. Here the CDR3 DNA reads TGCGCCAGCAGCGATCTAAGCGGGACGGCGGATACGCAGTATTTT. Its translation is CASSDLSGTADTQYF. Using reference TRBV5-1 and TRBJ2-3 for the parts outside the CDR3, the full variable domain is KAGVTQTPRYLIKTRGQQVTLSCSPISGHRSVSWYQQTPGQGLQFLFEYFSETQRNKGNFPGRFSGRQFSNSRSEMNVSTLELGDSALYLCASSDLSGTADTQYFGPGTRLTVL.